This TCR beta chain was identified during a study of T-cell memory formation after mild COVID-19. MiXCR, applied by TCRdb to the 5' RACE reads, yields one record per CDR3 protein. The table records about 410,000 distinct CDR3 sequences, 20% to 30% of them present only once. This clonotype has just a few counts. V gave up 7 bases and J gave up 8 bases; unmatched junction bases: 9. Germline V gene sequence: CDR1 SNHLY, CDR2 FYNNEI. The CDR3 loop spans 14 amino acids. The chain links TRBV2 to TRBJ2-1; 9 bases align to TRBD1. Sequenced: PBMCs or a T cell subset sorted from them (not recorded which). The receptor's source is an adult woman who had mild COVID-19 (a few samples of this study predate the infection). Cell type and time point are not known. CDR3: CASTRTGEGDEQFF. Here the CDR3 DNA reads TGTGCCAGCACCCGGACAGGGGAAGGTGATGAGCAGTTCTTC.